A single sample gave rise to the 3 T cell receptor beta chains below, sequenced in a study of CD8+CD57+ T cells in acquired aplastic anemia. TCR beta VDJ and CDR3 were profiled, and genomic DNA was the template. In TCRdb, the reads were re-called with MiXCR into one record per CDR3 protein. The table has 200,000 to 250,000 distinct CDR3 sequences, roughly 60% seen once. Only patients with CD8+CD57+ cell expansion on flow cytometry were chosen for sequencing. Sequencing was done on a sample of sorted CD4+, CD8+, or CD8+CD57+ T cells (not recorded which) from PBMCs. These receptors originate from a human donor with aplastic anemia.

The chain combines TRBV7-9 with TRBJ2-1; D gene unclear. V dropped 1 base and J dropped 9 bases, with 16 bases sitting between them. The CDR3 covers 15 residues. Germline loops: CDR1 SEHNR, CDR2 FQNEAQ (reference sequence). In DNA form, the CDR3 reads TGTGCCAGCAGCTTAGGAGGTCTGGGAACGTTTGAGCAGTTCTTC. Translated, it gives CASSLGGLGTFEQFF.

The gene calls are TRBV11-3 and TRBJ2-3, with 8 bases matching TRBD1. After removal of 6 bases from V and 4 bases from J, the junction contained 9 bases not matched to a gene. CDR1 is SGHNT, CDR2 YENEEA, per germline. The CDR3 has 15 amino acids. The CDR3 loop is CASSRNRGKADTQYF. The CDR3, as DNA: TGTGCCAGCAGTCGAAACAGGGGGAAGGCAGATACGCAGTATTTT.

J is TRBJ1-1 and V is TRBV2, with TRBD1 as a possible D gene (5 bases). The V end was cut by 1 base, the J end by 7 bases, with 10 bases between. The CDR3 spans 13 residues. Germline V CDR1 and CDR2: SNHLY, FYNNEI. CDR3 in DNA: TGTGCCAGCAGTGAAGGCAGGGCGGGTGAAGCTTTCTTT. This encodes CASSEGRAGEAFF.